These 13 T cell receptor beta chains came from one sample sequenced in a study of CD8 T cells in Susac syndrome. A quantity of about 0.45 to 1 ug RNA underwent reverse transcription using random hexamers. In TCRdb, the immunoSEQ multiplex PCR reads were re-called with MiXCR into one record per CDR3 protein. The data hold some 200,000 distinct CDR3 sequences, with roughly 96% observed a single time. Source material: CD4+ T cells from PBMCs. These receptors came from a human donor with multiple sclerosis.

The chain combines TRBV7-2 with TRBJ2-7; D unclear. The CDR3 runs 13 residues. Per germline, CDR1 SGHTA and CDR2 FQGNSA. As DNA, the CDR3 is TGTGCTTCGGCCTTCGCAATTGACTACGAGCAGTACTTC. It encodes CASAFAIDYEQYF.

The chain is built from TRBV25-1 and TRBJ2-7, with D possibly being TRBD1 (5 bases). The CDR3 loop spans 15 amino acids. Germline CDR1 is MGHDK and CDR2 is SYGVNS. The ends were cut back, 1 base at V and 3 bases at J, with 13 bases in the middle. As DNA, the CDR3 is TGTGCCAGCAGTGAATTCCTAGGGGATAACTACGAGCAGTACTTC. Protein: CASSEFLGDNYEQYF.

The CDR3 loop reads CSAMGTGELFF. The CDR3 region has the DNA TGCAGCGCAATGGGCACCGGGGAGCTGTTTTTT. This chain links TRBV29-1 with TRBJ2-2; D remains ambiguous. Trimming removed 7 bases at V and 4 bases at J, with 7 bases between. The CDR3 has 11 amino acids. Germline V gives CDR1 SQVTM, CDR2 ANQGSEA.

The J gene is TRBJ2-1, the V gene TRBV3-1; the D gene is possibly TRBD2 (6 bases). The CDR3 has 15 residues. Germline V gene sequence: CDR1 LGHDT, CDR2 YNNKEL (reference sequence). Trimming left V 3 bases short and J 2 bases short, with 11 bases between. CDR3 protein: CASSHAGSTYNEQFF. In DNA form, the CDR3 reads TGTGCCAGCAGCCATGCGGGAAGTACCTACAATGAGCAGTTCTTC.

V and J are TRBV6-2 or TRBV6-3 and TRBJ2-1; the match to TRBD1 covers 7 bases. Trimming took 2 bases from V and 5 from J; bases not matched to a gene: 3. Germline loops: CDR1 MNHEY, CDR2 SVGEGT. The CDR3 contains 14 residues. The CDR3 is CASSYAGGNNEQFF. As DNA, the CDR3 is TGTGCCAGCAGTTACGCAGGGGGTAACAATGAGCAGTTCTTC.

V gene TRBV24-1 combines with J gene TRBJ2-1, with 7 bases lining up with TRBD1. V shed 4 bases and J 0 bases; nucleotides not matched to a gene: 5. Per germline, CDR1 KGHDR and CDR2 SFDVKD. This CDR3 contains 16 residues. The CDR3 DNA follows: TGTGCCACCAGTGACACCAGACAGGGCTCCTACAATGAGCAGTTCTTC. Its protein product is CATSDTRQGSYNEQFF.

V and J are TRBV14 and TRBJ2-1; 8 nucleotides align to TRBD2. The CDR3 covers 13 residues. Trimming took 4 bases from V and 5 from J; bases not matched to a gene: 1. From germline, CDR1 is SGHDN and CDR2 FVKESK. In nucleotides, the CDR3 is TGTGCCAGCAGCCTGGGACTAGACAATGAGCAGTTCTTC. It translates to CASSLGLDNEQFF. Together with reference TRBV14 and TRBJ2-1, the CDR3 gives the full variable domain: EAGVTQFPSHSVIEKGQTVTLRCDPISGHDNLYWYRRVMGKEIKFLLHFVKESKQDESGMPNNRFLAERTGGTYSTLKVQPAELEDSGVYFCASSLGLDNEQFFGPGTRLTVL.

This sequence joins TRBV12-5 and TRBJ2-5; perhaps TRBD2 as D (6 bases). This CDR3 has 12 amino acids. V was shortened by 2 bases and J by 9 bases, with 10 bases between the two germline ends. The germline CDR1 and CDR2 sequences are LGHNT and FRNRAP. The CDR3 here is CASGLSGGAQYF. The CDR3 DNA is TGTGCTAGTGGTTTGTCCGGCGGGGCCCAGTACTTC.

The chain has TRBV29-1 and TRBJ2-2, with a possible D match to TRBD2 (6 bases). Trimming stripped 6 bases from V and 2 bases from J, with 22 bases between. The CDR3 spans 17 residues. Germline values: CDR1 SQVTM, CDR2 ANQGSEA. CDR3 sequence (DNA): TGCAGCGTGCCTATCCCGGGACTCCCAATTAACACCGGGGAGCTGTTTTTT. This sequence encodes CSVPIPGLPINTGELFF.

The V gene is TRBV2, the J gene TRBJ1-5, with D perhaps TRBD1 (6 bases). Trimming took off 5 bases at V and 2 bases at J, with 13 bases between the two ends. Germline V gene lookup returns CDR1 SNHLY and CDR2 FYNNEI. The CDR3 covers 15 residues. The CDR3: CASSQGQRGNQPQHF. The CDR3 DNA reads TGTGCCAGCAGTCAAGGACAGCGCGGCAATCAGCCCCAGCATTTT.

The genes are TRBV3-1 and TRBJ2-4, with 14 positions matching TRBD2. The germline V gene has CDR1 LGHDT and CDR2 YNNKEL (reference sequence). The CDR3 consists of 17 residues. The V segment lost 4 bases and the J segment 8 bases; nucleotides outside the gene matches: 10. The DNA for the CDR3 is TGTGCCAGCAGCCCGACTAGCGGGGGGGCGCCTCCGGACATTCAGTACTTC. Encoded protein: CASSPTSGGAPPDIQYF.

The V gene is TRBV20-1, the J gene TRBJ2-7; D is ambiguous. Germline-derived CDR1 and CDR2 are DFQATT and SNEGSKA (reference sequence). V lost 0 bases, J lost 2 bases, and 11 bases lay in between. The CDR3 consists of 14 residues. CDR3 nucleotides: TGCAGTGCTAGAGATAGAAACCCCCCCTACGAGCAGTACTTC. It is translated as CSARDRNPPYEQYF.

The chain joins TRBV2 to TRBJ1-4, with no clear D. Per germline, CDR1 SNHLY and CDR2 FYNNEI. Trimming left V 4 bases short and J 8 bases short, with 14 bases between. The CDR3 extends over 14 amino acids. The chain's CDR3 is CASSVWKGGEKLFF. The CDR3 DNA follows: TGTGCCAGCAGTGTTTGGAAGGGAGGAGAAAAACTGTTTTTT.